What follows are 15 T cell receptor beta chains derived from one specimen sequenced in a study of Ad26.COV2.S vaccination and SARS-CoV-2 variants. Sequenced by immunoSEQ multiplex PCR; TCRdb stores in-frame clones only, minus some. The table includes 200,000 to 300,000 clones, around 90% detected once. Treatment denoted: about 20 received Ad26.COV2.S at low or high dose, single or two shots; roughly five received placebo; per-sample allocation not given. Samples were taken on day 63 after the first vaccine or placebo injection. This specimen consisted of peripheral blood, obtained in a trial of Ad26.COV2.S vaccine versus placebo. These TCRs come from a person between 18 and 60 years old who received the Ad26.COV2.S COVID-19 vaccine or a placebo.

The V call is TRBV7-8, the J call TRBJ2-6, with D uncertain. This CDR3 spans 14 amino acids. V shed 3 bases and J shed 2 bases, with 5 bases lying between them. The germline V gene has CDR1 SGHVS and CDR2 FQNEAQ. This CDR3 reads CASSFLPGANVLTF. The CDR3 DNA follows: TGTGCCAGCAGCTTCCTACCTGGGGCCAACGTCCTGACTTTC. Full variable domain (rest looked up from reference TRBV7-8 and TRBJ2-6): GAGVSQSPRYKVAKRGQDVALRCDPISGHVSLFWYQQALGQGPEFLTYFQNEAQLDKSGLPSDRFFAERPEGSVSTLKIQRTQQEDSAVYLCASSFLPGANVLTFGAGSRLTVL.

This sequence joins TRBV7-2 and TRBJ2-5; tentatively, D is TRBD2 (5 bases). There are 13 residues in the CDR3. Germline-derived CDR1 and CDR2 are SGHTA and FQGNSA. With 0 bases removed from V and 4 bases from J, the gap between germline ends came to 6 bases. In DNA, the CDR3 is TGTGCCAGCAGCTTAGCGGGAGTAGAGACCCAGTACTTC. Amino acids: CASSLAGVETQYF.

The chain links TRBV19 to TRBJ1-5; 7 positions match TRBD1. V was pared by 5 bases and J by 7 bases, with 5 bases of the junction left unmatched. The CDR3 loop spans 13 amino acids. Germline V lookup: CDR1 LNHDA, CDR2 SQIVND (reference sequence). CDR3 residues: CASSSQGEQPQHF. The CDR3 DNA is TGTGCCAGTAGTTCGCAGGGGGAACAGCCCCAGCATTTT.

There are a few counts of this clone. This rearrangement joins TRBV6-2 or TRBV6-3 to TRBJ1-1; 9 bases match TRBD1. In germline, CDR1 is MNHEY, CDR2 SVGEGT. CDR3 size: 16 residues. V gave up 6 bases and J gave up 4 bases; unmatched junction bases: 12. The CDR3 protein is CASSTRTGAPITEAFF. Written as DNA, the CDR3 is TGTGCCAGCAGCACCCGGACAGGGGCTCCGATCACTGAAGCTTTCTTT.

The chain joins TRBV19 to TRBJ2-2, with TRBD2 matching over 9 bases. Germline CDR1 is LNHDA and CDR2 is SQIVND (reference sequence). The CDR3 contains 17 residues. With 7 bases clipped from V and 2 bases from J, the junction kept 11 bases outside the gene matches. The CDR3 region has the DNA TGTGCCAGTACCAGAGGGCTAGCGGGACTTAACACCGGGGAGCTGTTTTTT. As protein: CASTRGLAGLNTGELFF. The full variable domain, in which reference TRBV19 and TRBJ2-2 provide the parts outside the CDR3, is DGGITQSPKYLFRKEGQNVTLSCEQNLNHDAMYWYRQDPGQGLRLIYYSQIVNDFQKGDIAEGYSVSREKKESFPLTVTSAQKNPTAFYLCASTRGLAGLNTGELFFGEGSRLTVL.

Here the CDR3 DNA reads TGCGCCAGCAGCCATGTGGGGGCTAACTATGGCTACACCTTC. This sequence encodes CASSHVGANYGYTF. The V and J genes are TRBV5-1 and TRBJ1-2; tentatively, D is TRBD1 (5 bases). The CDR3 loop spans 14 amino acids. V shed 4 bases and J shed 0 bases, with 10 bases lying between them. The germline CDR1 and CDR2 sequences are SGHRS and YFSETQ.

The chain links TRBV6-1 to TRBJ1-5, with D unresolved. The length of the CDR3 is 16 residues. Germline V gene data show CDR1 as MNHNS and CDR2 as SASEGT. Between the trimmed V and J ends, which lost 2 bases and 0 bases, there was a span of 11 bases. Here the CDR3 reads CASSELYSHSNQPQHF. The CDR3 bases are TGTGCCAGCAGTGAATTATACAGTCATAGCAATCAGCCCCAGCATTTT.

The CDR3 sequence is CASSYGIGQGRGEQYF. As DNA, the CDR3 is TGTGCCAGCAGTTACGGGATAGGACAGGGAAGAGGCGAGCAGTACTTC. The rearrangement links TRBV6-2 or TRBV6-3 to TRBJ2-7, with 8 nucleotides matching TRBD1. The CDR3 is 16 residues long. V gave up 2 bases and J gave up 6 bases; unmatched junction bases: 12. CDR1 MNHEY and CDR2 SVGEGT come from the germline V gene.

This CDR3 is CASSYRYRGGTEAFF. The CDR3 DNA reads TGTGCCAGCAGTTACAGATACAGGGGTGGGACTGAAGCTTTCTTT. The chain employs TRBV6-5 and TRBJ1-1; 7 bases match TRBD1. J was trimmed by 5 bases and V by 2 bases; bases with no gene match: 8. Germline loops: CDR1 MNHEY, CDR2 SVGAGI. This CDR3 comprises 15 residues.

The rearrangement links TRBV19 to TRBJ1-5; tentatively, D is TRBD1 (5 bases). There are 16 residues in the CDR3. From germline, CDR1 is LNHDA and CDR2 SQIVND (reference sequence). Trimming pared 4 bases from V and 2 bases from J, leaving 15 bases between. The CDR3 region has the DNA TGTGCCAGTAGTAAGGGGTACGGAAAGGGCAATCAGCCCCAGCATTTT. Translation: CASSKGYGKGNQPQHF.

This chain links TRBV5-1 with TRBJ2-3; D is ambiguous. Per germline, CDR1 SGHRS and CDR2 YFSETQ. Trimming removed 0 bases from V and 0 bases from J, with 14 bases in between. This CDR3 has 17 amino acids. The CDR3 DNA follows: TGCGCCAGCAGCTTGGTTAGCCTCTACACTAGCACAGATACGCAGTATTTT. It yields the protein CASSLVSLYTSTDTQYF.

The genes are TRBV5-6 and TRBJ1-1; D may be TRBD1 (5 bases). Germline CDR1 reads SGHDT; CDR2 reads YYEEEE. V was cut by 0 bases and J by 7 bases, with 13 bases left in between. CDR3 length: 14 amino acids. The CDR3 region has the DNA TGTGCCAGCAGCTTGGCCATGACAGACCGTGAAGCTTTCTTT. Translated: CASSLAMTDREAFF. The complete variable domain, with remaining parts taken from reference TRBV5-6 and TRBJ1-1, reads DAGVTQSPTHLIKTRGQQVTLRCSPKSGHDTVSWYQQALGQGPQFIFQYYEEEERQRGNFPDRFSGHQFPNYSSELNVNALLLGDSALYLCASSLAMTDREAFFGQGTRLTVV.

The V gene is TRBV7-8, the J gene TRBJ1-2, with 8 bases lining up with TRBD1. The CDR3 covers 16 residues. V shed 4 bases, J shed 4 bases, and the junction held 11 bases outside the gene matches. Per the germline V gene, CDR1 is SGHVS and CDR2 is FQNEAQ. CDR3 nucleotide sequence: TGTGCCAGCAGCTCCAGGACAGGGTCGATATCCTATGGCTACACCTTC. Amino acid sequence: CASSSRTGSISYGYTF. Variable domain in full (rest from reference TRBV7-8 and TRBJ1-2): GAGVSQSPRYKVAKRGQDVALRCDPISGHVSLFWYQQALGQGPEFLTYFQNEAQLDKSGLPSDRFFAERPEGSVSTLKIQRTQQEDSAVYLCASSSRTGSISYGYTFGSGTRLTVV.

DNA of the CDR3: TGTGCCAGCAGCTTTAGGTACAGGGGGCGACACGGGGAGCTGTTTTTT. Translation: CASSFRYRGRHGELFF. The chain has TRBV5-6 and TRBJ2-2; the match to TRBD1 covers 9 bases. CDR3 size: 16 residues. V shed 2 bases and J 7 bases; nucleotides not matched to a gene: 9. Germline CDR1 SGHDT, CDR2 YYEEEE.

V and J are TRBV5-1 and TRBJ1-3, with 8 positions matching TRBD1. The CDR3 has 17 residues. The V and J ends lost 4 bases and 0 bases, in that order; junction bases with no gene match: 9. The V gene's germline CDR1 is SGHRS and CDR2 YFSETQ. The CDR3 is CASSPRTGGPSGNTIYF. In nucleotides, the CDR3 is TGCGCCAGCAGCCCGCGAACAGGGGGACCCTCTGGAAACACCATATATTTT.